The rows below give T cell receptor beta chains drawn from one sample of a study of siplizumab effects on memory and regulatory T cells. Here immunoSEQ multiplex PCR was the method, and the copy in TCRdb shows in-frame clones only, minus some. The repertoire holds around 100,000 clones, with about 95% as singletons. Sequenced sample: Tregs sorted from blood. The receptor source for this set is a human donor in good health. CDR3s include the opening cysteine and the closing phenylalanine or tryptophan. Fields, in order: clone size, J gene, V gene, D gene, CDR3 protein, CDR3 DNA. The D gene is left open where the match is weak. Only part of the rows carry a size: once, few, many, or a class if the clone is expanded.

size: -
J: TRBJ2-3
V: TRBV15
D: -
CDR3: CATIFSGQPDTQYF
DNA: TGTGCCACCATCTTTTCCGGACAGCCAGATACGCAGTATTTT

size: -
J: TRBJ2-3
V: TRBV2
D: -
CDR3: CARSGDTQYF
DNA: TGTGCCAGATCAGGAGATACGCAGTATTTT

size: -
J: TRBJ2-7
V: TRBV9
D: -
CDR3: CASSPQDRSSYEQYF
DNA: TGTGCCAGCAGCCCTCAGGACAGAAGCTCCTACGAGCAGTACTTC

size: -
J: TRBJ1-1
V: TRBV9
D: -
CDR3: CASSAFPGTEAFF
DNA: TGTGCCAGCAGCGCGTTCCCAGGGACTGAAGCTTTCTTT

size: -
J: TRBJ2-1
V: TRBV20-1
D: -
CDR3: CSASINEQFF
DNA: TGCAGTGCTAGTATTAATGAGCAGTTCTTC

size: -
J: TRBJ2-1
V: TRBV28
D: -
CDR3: CASPQGNEQFF
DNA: TGTGCCAGCCCCCAGGGGAATGAGCAGTTCTTC

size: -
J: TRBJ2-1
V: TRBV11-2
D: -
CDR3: CASSSRSSATYNEQFF
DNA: TGTGCCAGCAGCTCACGTAGCTCAGCAACCTACAATGAGCAGTTCTTC

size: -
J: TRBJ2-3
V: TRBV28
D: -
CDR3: CATDTTTDTQYF
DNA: TGTGCCACCGACACCACCACAGATACGCAGTATTTT

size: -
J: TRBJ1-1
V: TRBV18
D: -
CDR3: CASSPGEGLEAFF
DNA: TGTGCCAGCTCACCGGGGGAGGGCCTAGAAGCTTTCTTT

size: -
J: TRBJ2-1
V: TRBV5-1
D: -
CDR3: CASSFVGFDEQFF
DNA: TGCGCCAGCAGCTTTGTAGGGTTCGATGAGCAGTTCTTC

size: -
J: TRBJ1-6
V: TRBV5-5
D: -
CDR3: CASSSGPNNSPLHF
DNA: TGTGCCAGCAGCTCGGGACCGAATAATTCACCCCTCCACTTT

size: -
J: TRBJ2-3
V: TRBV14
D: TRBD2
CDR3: CASSQEFWPLAGEDTQYF
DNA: TGTGCCAGCAGCCAAGAATTTTGGCCCCTAGCGGGAGAAGATACGCAGTATTTT

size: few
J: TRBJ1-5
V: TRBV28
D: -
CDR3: CASKGTSNQPQHF
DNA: TGTGCCAGCAAGGGTACTAGCAATCAGCCCCAGCATTTT

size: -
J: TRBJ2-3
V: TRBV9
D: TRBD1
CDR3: CASSAPDRGTDTQYF
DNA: TGTGCCAGCAGCGCCCCGGACAGGGGTACAGATACGCAGTATTTT

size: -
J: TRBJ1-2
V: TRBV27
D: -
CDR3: CASSFTGSYGYTF
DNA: TGTGCCAGCAGTTTCACAGGGAGTTACGGCTACACCTTC

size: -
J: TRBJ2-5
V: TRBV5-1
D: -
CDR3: CASSWNQETQYF
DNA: TGCGCCAGCAGCTGGAACCAAGAGACCCAGTACTTC

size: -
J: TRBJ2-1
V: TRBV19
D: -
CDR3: CASSIGGTSYNEQFF
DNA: TGTGCCAGTAGTATCGGCGGGACCTCCTACAATGAGCAGTTCTTC

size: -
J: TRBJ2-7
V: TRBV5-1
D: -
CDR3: CASGGTSYEQYF
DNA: TGCGCCAGCGGTGGGACTTCCTACGAGCAGTACTTC

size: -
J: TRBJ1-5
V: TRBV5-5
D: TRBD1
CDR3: CASSDNRGSGQPQHF
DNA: TGTGCCAGCAGCGATAACAGGGGGTCGGGTCAGCCCCAGCATTTT

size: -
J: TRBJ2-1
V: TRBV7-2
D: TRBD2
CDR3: CASSPSFLRGSVGEQFF
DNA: TGTGCCAGCAGCCCCTCCTTTTTGCGGGGGTCCGTTGGTGAGCAGTTCTTC

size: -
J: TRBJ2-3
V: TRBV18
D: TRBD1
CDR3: CASSPPGQGTDTQYF
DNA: TGTGCCAGCTCACCACCTGGACAGGGCACAGATACGCAGTATTTT

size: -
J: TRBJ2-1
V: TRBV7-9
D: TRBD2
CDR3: CASSAPPLGLASLNNEQFF
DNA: TGTGCCAGCAGCGCACCTCCCCTGGGACTAGCTTCTCTTAACAATGAGCAGTTCTTC

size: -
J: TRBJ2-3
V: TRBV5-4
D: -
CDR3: CASSNILAPVTDTQYF
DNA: TGTGCCAGCAGCAACATACTAGCCCCGGTTACAGATACGCAGTATTTT

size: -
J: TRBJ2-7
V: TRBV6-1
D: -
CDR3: CASSNQLYEQYF
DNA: TGTGCCAGCAGCAACCAGTTATACGAGCAGTACTTC

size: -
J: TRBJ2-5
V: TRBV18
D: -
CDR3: CASPPAIRQGRETQYF
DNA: TGTGCCAGCCCACCAGCGATCAGGCAGGGGCGCGAGACCCAGTACTTC

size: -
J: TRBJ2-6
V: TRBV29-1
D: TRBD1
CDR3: CSARTGSGANVLTF
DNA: TGCAGCGCTCGGACAGGCTCTGGGGCCAACGTCCTGACTTTT

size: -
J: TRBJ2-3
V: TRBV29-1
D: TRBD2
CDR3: CSVFSGAGVSTDTQYF
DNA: TGCAGCGTTTTTTCAGGAGCGGGAGTAAGCACAGATACGCAGTATTTT

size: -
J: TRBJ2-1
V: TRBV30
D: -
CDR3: CAWNTAAHYNEQFF
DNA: TGTGCCTGGAACACCGCGGCGCATTACAATGAGCAGTTCTTC

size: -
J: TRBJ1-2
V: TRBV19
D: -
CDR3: CASSTTREHPRGYTF
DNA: TGTGCCAGTAGCACCACGAGGGAGCATCCTCGCGGCTACACCTTC

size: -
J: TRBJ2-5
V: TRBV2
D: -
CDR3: CASSDGRGVYQETQYF
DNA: TGTGCCAGCAGTGATGGAAGAGGGGTTTACCAAGAGACCCAGTACTTC

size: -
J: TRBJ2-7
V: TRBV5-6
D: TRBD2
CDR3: CASSSLIAGVFLPSYEQYF
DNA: TGTGCCAGCAGCTCCTTGATAGCGGGAGTCTTCCTTCCTTCCTACGAGCAGTACTTC

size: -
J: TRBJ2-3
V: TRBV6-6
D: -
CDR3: CASSYSDTQYF
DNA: TGTGCCAGCAGTTACTCGGATACGCAGTATTTT

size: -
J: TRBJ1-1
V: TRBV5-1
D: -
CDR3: CASSWGKDTEAFF
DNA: TGCGCCAGCAGCTGGGGGAAGGACACTGAAGCTTTCTTT

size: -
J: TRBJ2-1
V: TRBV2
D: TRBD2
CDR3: CASEREASYNEQFF
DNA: TGTGCCAGCGAGCGGGAGGCCTCCTACAATGAGCAGTTCTTC

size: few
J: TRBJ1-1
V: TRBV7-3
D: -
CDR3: CASSLGTSNTEAFF
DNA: TGTGCCAGCAGCTTAGGGACATCGAACACTGAAGCTTTCTTT

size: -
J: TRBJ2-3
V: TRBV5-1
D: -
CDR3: CASSLGPDSGTQYF
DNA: TGCGCCAGCAGCCTGGGGCCCGATTCTGGTACGCAGTATTTT

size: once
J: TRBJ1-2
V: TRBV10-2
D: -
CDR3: CATRPGLGVGYTF
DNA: TGCGCCACCAGACCGGGCCTTGGGGTCGGCTACACCTTC

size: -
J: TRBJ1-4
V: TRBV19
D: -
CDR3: CASSTLTAYEKLFF
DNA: TGTGCCAGTAGTACCCTTACTGCGTATGAAAAACTGTTTTTT

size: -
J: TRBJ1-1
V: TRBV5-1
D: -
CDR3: CASSLDLLLQGAFF
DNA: TGCGCCAGCAGCTTGGACCTCTTGCTGCAAGGAGCTTTCTTT

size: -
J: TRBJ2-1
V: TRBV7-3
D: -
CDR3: CASSLTRLGSYNEQFF
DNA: TGTGCCAGCAGCTTAACGAGGTTAGGATCCTACAATGAGCAGTTCTTC

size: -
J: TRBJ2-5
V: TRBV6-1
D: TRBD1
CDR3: CASSEQGEGTQYF
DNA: TGTGCCAGCAGTGAACAGGGGGAAGGGACCCAGTACTTC

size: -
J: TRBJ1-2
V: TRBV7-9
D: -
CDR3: CASSLPLKGDYGYTF
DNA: TGTGCCAGCAGCTTACCCCTAAAGGGGGACTATGGCTACACCTTC

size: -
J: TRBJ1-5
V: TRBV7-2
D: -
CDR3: CASSLDGVEDQPQHF
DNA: TGTGCCAGCAGCTTAGACGGGGTTGAGGATCAGCCCCAGCATTTT

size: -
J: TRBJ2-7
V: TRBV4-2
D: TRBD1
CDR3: CASSRDRAYEQYF
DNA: TGTGCCAGCAGCCGGGACAGAGCCTACGAGCAGTACTTC

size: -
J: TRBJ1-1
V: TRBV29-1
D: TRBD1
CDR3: CSVGTGGNTEAFF
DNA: TGCAGCGTTGGGACAGGGGGAAACACTGAAGCTTTCTTT

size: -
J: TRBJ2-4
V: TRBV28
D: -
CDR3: CASTRPVLAKNIQYF
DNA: TGTGCCAGTACTCGGCCGGTCCTAGCCAAAAACATTCAGTACTTC

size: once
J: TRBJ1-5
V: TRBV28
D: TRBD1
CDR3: CASRRDRGVQGNQPQHF
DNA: TGTGCCAGCAGGAGGGACAGGGGTGTCCAAGGCAATCAGCCCCAGCATTTT

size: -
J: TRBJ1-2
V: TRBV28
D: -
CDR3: CASSLRGTYGYTF
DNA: TGTGCCAGCAGTTTACGCGGTACCTATGGCTACACCTTC

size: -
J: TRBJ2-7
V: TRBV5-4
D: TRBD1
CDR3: CASSLTGANIYEQYF
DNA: TGTGCCAGCAGCTTAACAGGGGCCAATATATACGAGCAGTACTTC

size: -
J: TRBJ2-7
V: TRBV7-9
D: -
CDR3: CASSTQTYEQYF
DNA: TGTGCCAGCAGCACCCAAACCTACGAGCAGTACTTC

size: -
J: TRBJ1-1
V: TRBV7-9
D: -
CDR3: CAHFLGPLNTEAFF
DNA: TGTGCCCATTTCCTTGGGCCGTTGAACACCGAAGCTTTCTTT

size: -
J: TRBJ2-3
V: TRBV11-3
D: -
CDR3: CASSLSDTQYF
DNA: TGTGCCAGCAGCTTATCAGATACGCAGTATTTT

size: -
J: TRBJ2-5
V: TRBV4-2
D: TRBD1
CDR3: CASSQDIRGQGRRETQYF
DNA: TGTGCCAGCAGCCAAGATATTAGGGGACAGGGGCGCAGGGAGACCCAGTACTTC

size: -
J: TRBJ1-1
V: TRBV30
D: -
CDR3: CAWGTDIWGTEAFF
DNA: TGTGCCTGGGGAACGGACATTTGGGGCACTGAAGCTTTCTTT

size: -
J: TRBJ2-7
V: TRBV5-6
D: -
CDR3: CASSGPGSNEQYF
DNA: TGTGCCAGCAGCGGCCCAGGAAGTAACGAGCAGTACTTC

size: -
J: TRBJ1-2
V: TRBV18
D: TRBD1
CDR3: CASSLSGTGGMRGYTF
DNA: TGTGCCAGCTCACTGTCCGGGACAGGGGGAATGAGAGGCTACACCTTC

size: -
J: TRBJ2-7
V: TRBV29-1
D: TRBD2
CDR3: CSYRPGLGAPYEQYF
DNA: TGCAGCTACCGTCCGGGACTAGGGGCCCCCTACGAGCAGTACTTC

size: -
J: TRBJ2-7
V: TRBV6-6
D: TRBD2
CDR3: CASSQLAGVSEQYF
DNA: TGTGCCAGCAGTCAACTAGCGGGAGTGTCCGAGCAGTACTTC